This T cell receptor (beta chain) originates from a study of shared clonotypes between healthy human individuals. Trimming took 3 bases from V and 2 from J; bases not matched to a gene: 3. The CDR3 has 16 amino acids. The V gene's germline CDR1 is SGHVS and CDR2 FQNEAQ. The donors were all Caucasian adults (living in Nashville, Tennessee). In the authors' workflow: Filtering differed since immunoSEQ provided only junctions, with no quality scores. Only in-frame clones appear in the TCRdb table, and some are missing; sequencing was by immunoSEQ multiplex PCR. D and trimming come from the DNA, and the V and J calls and clone size come from that table. The sample records about 2.4 million clones, roughly 93% being singletons.

V gene TRBV7-8 combines with J gene TRBJ2-3, with TRBD2 matching over 12 bases. The receptor's source is a man aged 18 to 30 in good health. Some clones in this sample may be carry-over from other donors' samples. The specimen sequenced was naive CD4+ T cells from PBMCs. The subset was: CD45RA+ positively selected. CDR3 bases: TGTGCCAGCAGCTTTAGACTAGCGGGGGCCACAGATACGCAGTATTTT. The encoded protein is CASSFRLAGATDTQYF.